These 11 T cell receptor beta chains share one sample of origin, sequenced in a study of control samples from healthy donors and cancer patients. TCRdb's copy holds only in-frame clones and misses some; the assay was immunoSEQ multiplex PCR. Seen here are 120,000 or so clones, roughly 87% observed once, and the top ten hold around 1.7%. Sample: blood. Source of these receptors: a man between 18 and 35 years old in good health.

This clone was recorded a few times. The chain joins TRBV5-1 to TRBJ1-1; the D gene is possibly TRBD1 (5 bases). This CDR3 is built from 16 residues. V was pared by 7 bases and J by 2 bases, with 21 bases between. Germline V gives CDR1 SGHRS, CDR2 YFSETQ. In nucleotides, the CDR3 is TGCGCCAGCCGGCCTGGAAATTTCAGGGTAAACACTGAAGCTTTCTTT. Protein sequence: CASRPGNFRVNTEAFF.

This clone was seen just once. This chain uses TRBV13 with TRBJ2-7; D ambiguous. The CDR3 covers 15 residues. Germline assignment: CDR1 PRHDT and CDR2 FYEKMQ (reference sequence). V was cut by 7 bases and J by 5 bases, with 21 bases left in between. This CDR3 is CASTSWARAGDEQYF. In nucleotides, the CDR3 is TGTGCCAGCACCTCCTGGGCACGCGCCGGCGACGAGCAGTACTTC.

This sequence joins TRBV12-3 or TRBV12-4 and TRBJ2-7; TRBD1 agrees at 11 bases. The CDR3 has 13 residues. Germline trimming cut 6 bases from V and 4 bases from J; bases unmatched to any gene: 2. The DNA of the CDR3 is TGTGCCAGCAGCGGGACAGGGGGTTACGAGCAGTACTTC. Protein sequence: CASSGTGGYEQYF.

The chain is built from TRBV7-2 and TRBJ1-6, with D perhaps matching TRBD1 (5 bases). Germline-derived CDR1 and CDR2 are SGHTA and FQGNSA. CDR3 length: 13 residues. Trimming left V 2 bases short and J 10 bases short, with 9 bases between. CDR3 nucleotides: TGTGCCAGCAGCTTATCAAAGGGGTCACCCCTCCACTTT. Amino acid sequence: CASSLSKGSPLHF.

The rearrangement links TRBV4-1 to TRBJ1-5, with 9 bases matching TRBD1. The germline CDR1 and CDR2 sequences are MGHRA and YSYEKL. Trimming took 0 bases from V and 1 from J; bases not matched to a gene: 1. The CDR3 is 16 residues long. The CDR3 DNA follows: TGCGCCAGCAGCCAAGAGGGACAGGGCAGCAATCAGCCCCAGCATTTT. It yields the protein CASSQEGQGSNQPQHF.

The rearrangement joins TRBV6-2 or TRBV6-3 to TRBJ2-7, with 8 positions matching TRBD2. The germline gives CDR1 MNHEY, CDR2 SVGEGT. The CDR3 spans 14 residues. Trimming at V came to 6 bases and at J to 1 base, leaving 5 bases not matched to a gene. CDR3: CASSQTSGSYEQYF. The CDR3 region has the DNA TGTGCCAGCAGCCAAACTAGCGGATCCTACGAGCAGTACTTC.

This chain links TRBV6-4 with TRBJ2-1; 9 positions agree with TRBD1. The CDR3 consists of 15 residues. With V trimmed by 0 bases and J by 6 bases, 3 bases remained unmatched. Germline V lookup: CDR1 MRHNA, CDR2 SNTAGT. The CDR3 loop is CASSDSLTGGNEQFF. The CDR3 DNA sequence: TGTGCCAGCAGTGACTCGTTGACAGGGGGCAATGAGCAGTTCTTC.

The J gene is TRBJ1-4, the V gene TRBV4-2; D gene ambiguous. CDR3 length: 16 residues. CDR1 is LGHNA, CDR2 YNFKEQ, per germline. The V end was cut by 1 base, the J end by 5 bases, with 14 bases between. In DNA form, the CDR3 reads TGTGCCAGCAGCCAAGGCCCCCCAGGCGAGAATGAAAAACTGTTTTTT. This sequence encodes CASSQGPPGENEKLFF.

The chain recombines TRBV5-4 with TRBJ2-1; TRBD2 aligns across 7 bases. The V gene's germline CDR1 is SGHNT and CDR2 YYREEE (reference sequence). V shed 1 base and J 4 bases; nucleotides not matched to a gene: 11. The CDR3 runs 17 residues. The chain's CDR3 is CASSLFGSSGRYNEQFF. The DNA of the CDR3 is TGTGCCAGCAGCTTGTTTGGGTCTAGCGGTAGATACAATGAGCAGTTCTTC.

The chain carries TRBV6-5 and TRBJ2-3, with 10 bases aligning to TRBD2. The CDR3 consists of 16 residues. With 0 bases clipped from V and 3 bases from J, the junction kept 3 bases outside the gene matches. CDR1 and CDR2 (germline): MNHEY, SVGAGI. This CDR3 reads CASSYSTSGPTDTQYF. The CDR3 nucleotides read TGTGCCAGCAGTTACTCGACTAGCGGGCCTACAGATACGCAGTATTTT.

The chain links TRBV7-3 to TRBJ2-1; 14 bases match TRBD2. The J segment lost 0 bases and the V segment lost 5 bases, leaving 6 bases of the junction unmatched. The V gene's germline CDR1 is SGHTA and CDR2 FQGTGA. The CDR3 covers 18 residues. CDR3 nucleotides: TGTGCCAGCAGCCGGACTAGCGGGAGGATTAGCTCCTACAATGAGCAGTTCTTC. This sequence encodes CASSRTSGRISSYNEQFF. Full variable domain (remainder filled in from reference TRBV7-3 and TRBJ2-1): GAGVSQTPSNKVTEKGKYVELRCDPISGHTALYWYRQSLGQGPEFLIYFQGTGAADDSGLPNDRFFAVRPEGSVSTLKIQRTERGDSAVYLCASSRTSGRISSYNEQFFGPGTRLTVL.